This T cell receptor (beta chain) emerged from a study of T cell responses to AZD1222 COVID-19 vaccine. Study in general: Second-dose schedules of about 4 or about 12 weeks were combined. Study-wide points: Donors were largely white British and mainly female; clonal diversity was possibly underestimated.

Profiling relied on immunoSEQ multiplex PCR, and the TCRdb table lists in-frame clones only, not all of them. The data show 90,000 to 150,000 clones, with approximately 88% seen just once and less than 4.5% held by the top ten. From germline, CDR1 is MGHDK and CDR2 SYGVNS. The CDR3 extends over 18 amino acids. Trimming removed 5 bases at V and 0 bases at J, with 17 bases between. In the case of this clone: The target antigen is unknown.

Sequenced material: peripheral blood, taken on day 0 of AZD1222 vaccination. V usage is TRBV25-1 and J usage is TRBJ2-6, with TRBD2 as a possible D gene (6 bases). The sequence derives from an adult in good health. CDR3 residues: CASSRRDGLSSGANVLTF. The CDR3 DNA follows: TGTGCCAGCAGTCGAAGGGACGGACTAAGCTCTGGGGCCAACGTCCTGACTTTC.